The table lists the clone carrying this T cell receptor beta chain with many counts. Next came a second PCR, run for roughly 6 to 11 cycles, which used a sample-barcoded 5' primer along with a J-beta primer mix. TCRdb ran MiXCR on the 5' RACE reads and lists one entry per CDR3 protein. This sample has some 1.6 million distinct CDR3 sequences, with roughly a third found just once. The data belong to a study of blood T cells in healthy people across ages. This clonotype was obtained from a woman aged 25 to 39 in good health. Sequencing was performed on blood.

The CDR3 protein is CASRTGDSTDTQYF. CDR3 coding DNA: TGTGCCAGCAGGACCGGCGATAGCACAGATACGCAGTATTTT. The gene calls are TRBV12-3 or TRBV12-4 and TRBJ2-3; D ambiguous. The ends were cut back, 6 bases at V and 0 bases at J, with 10 bases in the middle. The CDR3 consists of 14 residues.